The source of this TCR beta chain is a study of T cells in Graves' hyperthyroidism and ophthalmopathy. This clonotype was picked up many times. Amplified TCR beta CDR3 regions came from RNA transcripts. HTBI primers were the set used in a first-round RT-PCR of the TCR CDR3. TCRdb re-derived calls from the multiplex PCR reads in MiXCR, one entry per CDR3 protein. Among 300,000 or so distinct CDR3 sequences listed, roughly a fifth were seen once. The CDR3 is 13 residues long. V gave up 2 bases and J gave up 3 bases, with 7 bases separating them. Germline-derived CDR1 and CDR2 are WNHNN and SYGVQD (reference sequence).

The sequence was obtained from a woman aged 50 to 60 with Graves' hyperthyroidism. The chain is built from TRBV10-1 and TRBJ1-2; D gene ambiguous. The specimen was blood. The DNA of the CDR3 is TGCGCCAGCAGTGAGACGTCGGACTATGGCTACACCTTC. Its translation is CASSETSDYGYTF.